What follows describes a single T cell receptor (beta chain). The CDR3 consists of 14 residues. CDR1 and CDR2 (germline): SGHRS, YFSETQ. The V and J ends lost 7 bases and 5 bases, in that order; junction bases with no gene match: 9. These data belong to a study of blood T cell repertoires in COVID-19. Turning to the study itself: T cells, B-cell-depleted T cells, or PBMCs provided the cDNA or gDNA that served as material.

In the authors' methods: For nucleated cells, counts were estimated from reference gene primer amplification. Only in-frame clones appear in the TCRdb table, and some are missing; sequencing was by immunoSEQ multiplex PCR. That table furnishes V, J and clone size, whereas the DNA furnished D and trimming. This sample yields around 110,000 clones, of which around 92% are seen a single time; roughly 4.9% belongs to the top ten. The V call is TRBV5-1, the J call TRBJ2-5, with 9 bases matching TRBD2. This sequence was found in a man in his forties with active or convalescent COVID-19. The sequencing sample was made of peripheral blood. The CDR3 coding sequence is TGCGCCAGCTCAAGGGGTAGCGGGAGTGAGACCCAGTACTTC. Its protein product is CASSRGSGSETQYF.